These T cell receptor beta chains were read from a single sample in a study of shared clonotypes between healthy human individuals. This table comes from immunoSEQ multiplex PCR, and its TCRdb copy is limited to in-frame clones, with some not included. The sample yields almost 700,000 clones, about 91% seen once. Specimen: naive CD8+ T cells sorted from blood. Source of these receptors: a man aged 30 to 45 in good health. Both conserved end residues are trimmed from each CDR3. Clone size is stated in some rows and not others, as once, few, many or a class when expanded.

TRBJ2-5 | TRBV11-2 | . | ASSLAFQGLETQY
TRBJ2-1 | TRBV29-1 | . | SVEALVNEQF
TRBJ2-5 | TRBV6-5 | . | ASSGSGRYQETQY
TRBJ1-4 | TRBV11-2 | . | ASSTPRREKLF
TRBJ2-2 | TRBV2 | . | ASSGVETVTGELF
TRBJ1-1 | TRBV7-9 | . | ASSSPGHTEAF
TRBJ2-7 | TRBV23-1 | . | ASLSGTGSHEQY
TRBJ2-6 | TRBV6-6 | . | ASRPFSGANVLT
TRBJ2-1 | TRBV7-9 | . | ASSPGFEQF
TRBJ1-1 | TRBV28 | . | ASSLSLGLVTF
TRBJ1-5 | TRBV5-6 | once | ASSLWHPWGNQPQH
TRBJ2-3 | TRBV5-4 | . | ASRISGTDTQY
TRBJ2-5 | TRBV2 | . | ASRGPIWN
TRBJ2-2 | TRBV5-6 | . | ASSLVGDPGELF
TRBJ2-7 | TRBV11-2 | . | ASILGAGIPYEQY
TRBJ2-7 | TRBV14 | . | ASSPHPGTESLNPYEQY